Below are 17 T cell receptor beta chains sequenced from a single sample in a study of Ad26.COV2.S vaccination and SARS-CoV-2 variants. Sequencing used immunoSEQ multiplex PCR; TCRdb keeps in-frame clones, though not all of them. Seen here are some 370,000 clones, under 90% observed once, and the top ten hold 7.4%. Treatment here: around 19 received Ad26.COV2.S at low or high dose, single or two shots; about 5 received placebo; per-sample allocation not given. The study sampled participants on day 63 after the first vaccine or placebo injection. The specimen comprised peripheral blood, sampled in a trial of Ad26.COV2.S vaccine versus placebo. Receptors were obtained from a person between 18 and 59 years old who received the Ad26.COV2.S COVID-19 vaccine or a placebo.

The V and J genes are TRBV5-1 and TRBJ1-1; the D gene is possibly TRBD1 (5 bases). The germline V gene encodes CDR1 SGHRS and CDR2 YFSETQ. The CDR3 is 14 residues long. Trimming stripped 0 bases from V and 7 bases from J, with 13 bases between. The CDR3 nucleotides read TGCGCCAGCAGCTTGGGTCGAGGGGTTCATGAAGCTTTCTTT. It yields the protein CASSLGRGVHEAFF.

The chain links TRBV11-3 to TRBJ2-7; the match to TRBD2 covers 7 bases. The CDR3 runs to 14 residues. Germline lookup yields CDR1 SGHNT and CDR2 YENEEA. J lost 5 bases, V lost 8 bases, and 12 bases had no gene match. The CDR3 DNA follows: TGTGCCAGCGGGGAGGGCTCACCAGGAGACGAGCAGTACTTC. Residues: CASGEGSPGDEQYF.

This clone has only a few counts. This chain links TRBV2 with TRBJ1-1, with D unclear. Germline V gives CDR1 SNHLY, CDR2 FYNNEI. The CDR3 totals 12 residues. V was trimmed by 2 bases and J by 5 bases, leaving 6 bases between them. CDR3: CASSEPLTEAFF. The DNA of the CDR3 is TGTGCCAGCAGTGAACCCTTAACTGAAGCTTTCTTT.

This chain connects TRBV6-1 to TRBJ1-5; TRBD1 might be the D (5 bases). Germline CDR1 is MNHNS and CDR2 is SASEGT. The CDR3 covers 13 residues. V lost 2 bases and J lost 9, with 11 bases in between. This CDR3 reads CASSERDLRPQHF. The CDR3 region has the DNA TGTGCCAGCAGTGAAAGGGACCTTCGGCCCCAGCATTTT.

The rearrangement uses TRBV7-3 and TRBJ2-5; 8 bases fit TRBD1. J lost 5 bases, V lost 2 bases, and 4 bases had no gene match. This CDR3 is built from 14 residues. Per germline, CDR1 SGHTA and CDR2 FQGTGA. The CDR3 here is CASSLAGGGETQYF. CDR3 nucleotides: TGTGCCAGCAGCTTAGCAGGGGGCGGGGAGACCCAGTACTTC.

The chain is built from TRBV2 and TRBJ2-4; no definite D call. Germline V CDR1 and CDR2: SNHLY, FYNNEI. This CDR3 spans 14 amino acids. Trimming removed 6 bases from V and 3 bases from J, with 12 bases in between. The CDR3 sequence is CASRKSSDKNIQYF. The CDR3 region has the DNA TGTGCCAGCAGAAAGTCCTCGGACAAAAACATTCAGTACTTC.

This clone was detected only a few times. The genes are TRBV4-3 and TRBJ2-5, with 13 nucleotides matching TRBD2. The ends lost 0 bases at V and 2 bases at J; junction bases unmatched: 0. Germline V gene data show CDR1 as LGHNA and CDR2 as YSLEER. CDR3 length: 16 residues. The CDR3: CASSQELAGGQETQYF. The DNA of the CDR3 is TGCGCCAGCAGCCAAGAACTAGCGGGGGGGCAAGAGACCCAGTACTTC.

The chain carries TRBV2 and TRBJ2-2, with 9 bases lining up with TRBD2. Germline CDR1 SNHLY, CDR2 FYNNEI. V lost 6 bases and J lost 5; bases outside the gene matches: 13. The CDR3 extends over 17 amino acids. The CDR3 spells CASRRRIAGAGTGELFF. In nucleotides, the CDR3 is TGTGCCAGCAGGAGGAGAATAGCGGGAGCAGGAACCGGGGAGCTGTTTTTT.

The chain couples TRBV6-4 to TRBJ2-1, with 10 bases aligning to TRBD2. V was pared by 0 bases and J by 1 base, with 3 bases of the junction left unmatched. Germline lookup yields CDR1 MRHNA and CDR2 SNTAGT. This CDR3 region has 17 residues. Here the CDR3 reads CASSDSEREGSYNEQFF. CDR3 sequence (DNA): TGTGCCAGCAGTGACTCAGAGCGGGAGGGATCCTACAATGAGCAGTTCTTC.

The rearrangement uses TRBV7-6 and TRBJ1-2; perhaps TRBD1 as D (5 bases). The CDR3 runs 16 residues. Germline V CDR1 and CDR2: SGHVS, FNYEAQ. V was shortened by 1 base and J by 1 base, with 13 bases between the two germline ends. CDR3 nucleotides: TGTGCCAGCAGCTTAGGGGGGACGATGAATAACTATGGCTACACCTTC. It specifies CASSLGGTMNNYGYTF.

The V call is TRBV13, the J call TRBJ2-5; 15 bases fit TRBD2. Germline V CDR1 and CDR2: PRHDT, FYEKMQ (reference sequence). V gave up 2 bases and J gave up 1 base; unmatched junction bases: 2. This CDR3 has 17 residues. Here the CDR3 reads CASSLRTSGGAQETQYF. CDR3 sequence (DNA): TGTGCCAGCAGCTTAAGGACTAGCGGGGGGGCCCAAGAGACCCAGTACTTC.

This clone was detected only a few times. V is TRBV19 and J is TRBJ1-5, with D unresolved. This CDR3 is built from 15 residues. Germline V gene sequence: CDR1 LNHDA, CDR2 SQIVND (reference sequence). Deletions cut 3 bases from V and 4 bases from J, with 13 bases between. CDR3 sequence reads: CASSIIFSGNQPQHF. In DNA, the CDR3 is TGTGCCAGTAGTATCATCTTTTCGGGGAATCAGCCCCAGCATTTT.

The V call is TRBV27, the J call TRBJ1-2; tentative D call: TRBD1 (5 bases). This CDR3 is 14 amino acids long. CDR1 is MNHEY and CDR2 is SMNVEV in the germline V gene (reference sequence). The V gene lost 6 bases and the J gene lost 6 bases, with 17 bases spanning the gap. The CDR3 DNA reads as TGTGCCAGCAGGTCGGTACAGGTACGGCATGGCTACACCTTC. Translated, it gives CASRSVQVRHGYTF.

The chain joins TRBV4-1 to TRBJ1-1; no clear D gene. V lost 0 bases, J lost 0 bases, and 8 bases lay in between. Germline CDR1 reads MGHRA; CDR2 reads YSYEKL. The CDR3 runs to 15 residues. In DNA form, the CDR3 reads TGCGCCAGCAGCCAAGAACCGGGCTTGAACACTGAAGCTTTCTTT. It encodes CASSQEPGLNTEAFF.

The J gene is TRBJ1-6, the V gene TRBV3-1 (or the pseudogene TRBV3-2); D gene ambiguous. The CDR3 runs 14 residues. Trimming removed 1 base at V and 9 bases at J, with 10 bases between. Germline V gene sequence: CDR1 LGHDT, CDR2 YNNKEL (reference sequence). CDR3 in amino acids: CASSQAPLGSPLHF. The CDR3 coding sequence is TGTGCCAGCAGCCAAGCCCCCCTCGGTTCACCCCTCCACTTT.

J is TRBJ2-7 and V is TRBV11-3, with D perhaps TRBD1 (6 bases). The CDR3 spans 12 residues. Trimming removed 5 bases from V and 3 bases from J, with 8 bases in between. Germline assignment: CDR1 SGHNT and CDR2 YENEEA. The chain's CDR3 is CASSRTDYEQYF. CDR3 in DNA: TGTGCCAGCAGCAGGACAGACTACGAGCAGTACTTC.

This clone was picked up a small number of times. CDR3 nucleotide sequence: TGTGCCAGCATAGAGAACACTGAAGCTTTCTTT. This encodes CASIENTEAFF. This chain uses TRBV2 with TRBJ1-1; D call uncertain. The CDR3 spans 11 residues. Germline V CDR1 and CDR2: SNHLY, FYNNEI. V lost 7 bases and J lost 1, with 4 bases in between.